This passage covers 24 T cell receptor beta chains from one sample sequenced in a study of T cell responses to AZD1222 COVID-19 vaccine. Clones were read by immunoSEQ multiplex PCR, and TCRdb kept only the in-frame ones, dropping some. This repertoire shows roughly 100,000 clones, roughly 83% found once; its top ten account for around 14%. The source was peripheral blood, collected 28 days after the second AZD1222 dose. The receptors here all came from an adult who received the AZD1222 COVID-19 vaccine.

The CDR3 loop is CASSLAVEKLFF. The CDR3, as DNA: TGTGCCAGCAGCTTGGCGGTGGAAAAACTGTTTTTT. The chain couples TRBV6-5 to TRBJ1-4; D ambiguous. The germline V gene has CDR1 MNHEY and CDR2 SVGAGI. Trimming removed 6 bases from V and 8 bases from J, with 10 bases in between. The CDR3 sequence is 12 residues long.

This clone appeared once. For the CDR3, the DNA is TGTGCCAGCTCACCAAGAGGTCATTCGGAGAACACTGAAGCTTTCTTT. Its translation is CASSPRGHSENTEAFF. This chain joins TRBV18 and TRBJ1-1; D gene unclear. Trimming left V 2 bases short and J 1 base short, with 14 bases between. Germline CDR1 is KGHSH and CDR2 is LQKENI. The CDR3 length is 16 residues.

V gene TRBV3-1 (or the pseudogene TRBV3-2) combines with J gene TRBJ2-2; no clear D. Per the germline V gene, CDR1 is LGHDT and CDR2 is YNNKEL (reference sequence). V was shortened by 2 bases and J by 6 bases, with 10 bases between the two germline ends. This CDR3 is 14 amino acids long. For the CDR3, the DNA is TGTGCCAGCAGCCAAAGCCGGATGTCCGGGGAGCTGTTTTTT. It codes for CASSQSRMSGELFF.

This clone has more than one count but fewer than ten. The chain combines TRBV6-4 with TRBJ1-2, with 11 bases fitting TRBD1. Germline CDR1 and CDR2: MRHNA and SNTAGT. The CDR3 is made up of 15 amino acids. The V gene end was trimmed by 6 bases and the J gene end by 2 bases; junction bases not matched to a gene: 5. The CDR3 here is CASRPGQGGNYGYTF. CDR3 in DNA: TGTGCCAGCAGGCCGGGACAGGGGGGAAACTATGGCTACACCTTC.

The rearrangement joins TRBV18 to TRBJ2-5, with TRBD2 identical over 7 bases. The CDR3 runs 16 residues. J lost 4 bases, V lost 3 bases, and 11 bases had no gene match. Germline V gene lookup returns CDR1 KGHSH and CDR2 LQKENI. CDR3 residues: CASSPSISRGTETQYF. As DNA, the CDR3 is TGTGCCAGCTCACCGTCTATTTCGCGGGGGACAGAGACCCAGTACTTC.

The chain carries TRBV27 and TRBJ2-1; D remains unclear. The V end lost 5 bases, the J end lost 8 bases, and 13 bases lay between the germline ends. The CDR3 spans 13 residues. Germline-derived CDR1 and CDR2 are MNHEY and SMNVEV (reference sequence). As DNA, the CDR3 is TGTGCCAGCAGTGATGGCCGTCTCGATGAGCAGTTCTTC. Translated: CASSDGRLDEQFF.

V gene TRBV5-1 combines with J gene TRBJ1-1, with TRBD1 identical over 9 bases. J lost 4 bases, V lost 3 bases, and 4 bases had no gene match. Per germline, CDR1 SGHRS and CDR2 YFSETQ. CDR3 length: 14 residues. The CDR3 DNA reads TGCGCCAGCAGCTGGAAGACAGGGGGCACTGAAGCTTTCTTT. Protein product: CASSWKTGGTEAFF.

The rearrangement links TRBV2 to TRBJ1-5, with D possibly TRBD1 on 6 matching bases. V lost 5 bases, J lost 7 bases, and 9 bases lay in between. The germline CDR1 and CDR2 sequences are SNHLY and FYNNEI. CDR3 length equals 12 residues. The CDR3 DNA reads as TGTGCCAGCAGTCGGGACATCCAGCCCCAGCATTTT. Translating it yields CASSRDIQPQHF.

V is TRBV10-3 and J is TRBJ2-7, with TRBD2 as a possible D gene (5 bases). Germline V lookup: CDR1 ENHRY, CDR2 SYGVKD. V lost 0 bases to trimming and J lost 2 bases, with 14 bases between them. This CDR3 has 16 amino acids. The CDR3 loop is CAISESEGYGTYEQYF. CDR3 sequence (DNA): TGTGCCATCAGTGAGTCTGAAGGGTACGGGACCTACGAGCAGTACTTC.

The V gene is TRBV19, the J gene TRBJ2-1; D is possibly TRBD1 (6 bases). Germline V gene sequence: CDR1 LNHDA, CDR2 SQIVND (reference sequence). Trimming took 10 bases from V and 6 from J, leaving 13 bases between them. The CDR3 has 12 residues. In DNA form, the CDR3 reads TGTGCCACCCGGGACATCCTCAATGAGCAGTTCTTC. Residues: CATRDILNEQFF.

The genes are TRBV5-6 and TRBJ2-7, with 8 bases aligning to TRBD2. The end of the DNA fits TRBJ2-1 better, so the J call may be wrong. This CDR3 region has 16 residues. Germline CDR1 is SGHDT and CDR2 is YYEEEE. The CDR3 loop reads CASSLEGTSVHNEQFF. For the CDR3, the DNA is TGTGCCAGCAGCTTGGAAGGGACTAGTGTCCACAATGAGCAGTTCTTC.

V is TRBV6-5 and J is TRBJ2-7; TRBD1 matches 9 bases. The germline V gene has CDR1 MNHEY and CDR2 SVGAGI. CDR3 length equals 13 residues. The V segment lost 5 bases and the J segment 4 bases; nucleotides outside the gene matches: 3. CDR3 in DNA: TGTGCCAGCAGTACAGGGGGCGCGTACGAGCAGTACTTC. Its protein product is CASSTGGAYEQYF.

This chain joins TRBV5-8 and TRBJ1-1, with no clear D. This CDR3 has 13 residues. Trimming removed 2 bases at V and 3 bases at J, with 8 bases between. CDR1 is SGHTS, CDR2 YDEGEE, per germline. CDR3 loop: CASSFVRDTEAFF. Here the CDR3 DNA reads TGTGCCAGCAGCTTTGTTAGGGACACTGAAGCTTTCTTT.

The chain employs TRBV27 and TRBJ2-2; 7 bases match TRBD1. Unmatched junction bases numbered 8, after V lost 5 bases and J lost 8 bases. CDR3 length: 14 residues. Germline lookup yields CDR1 MNHEY and CDR2 SMNVEV (reference sequence). The CDR3 coding sequence is TGTGCCAGCAGTGACTACAGGGGAACAGGGGAGCTGTTTTTT. It translates to CASSDYRGTGELFF.

V gene TRBV5-1 combines with J gene TRBJ2-6; 10 positions match TRBD2. This CDR3 comprises 15 residues. Germline loops: CDR1 SGHRS, CDR2 YFSETQ. V gave up 5 bases and J gave up 2 bases; unmatched junction bases: 1. This CDR3 reads CASRLAGTGANVLTF. For the CDR3, the DNA is TGCGCCAGCAGACTAGCGGGAACTGGGGCCAACGTCCTGACTTTC.

This clone showed up just once. The germline gene is not matched at one end of the junction; a read error may be the cause. The V gene is TRBV6-5, the J gene TRBJ2-7; TRBD1 is a possible D gene (6 bases). This CDR3 is built from 14 residues. Germline CDR1 reads MNHEY; CDR2 reads SVGAGI. CDR3 loop: CASSYSGVDRDTDF. CDR3 bases: TGTGCCAGCAGTTACTCTGGGGTCGACCGGGACACGGACTTC.

This chain links TRBV19 with TRBJ2-7; D call uncertain. CDR3 size: 14 residues. Germline lookup yields CDR1 LNHDA and CDR2 SQIVND (reference sequence). Trimming stripped 0 bases from V and 3 bases from J, with 9 bases between. CDR3 sequence (DNA): TGTGCCAGTAGTATAGAGCACACAGTCTACGAGCAGTACTTC. It codes for CASSIEHTVYEQYF.

The chain employs TRBV4-3 and TRBJ2-7, with no clear D. The V and J ends lost 1 base and 6 bases respectively, with 10 bases between them. The CDR3 spans 13 residues. Germline values: CDR1 LGHNA, CDR2 YSLEER. The CDR3 DNA sequence: TGCGCCAGCAGCCAAGTCGGTGAATTCGAGCAGTACTTC. Translating gives CASSQVGEFEQYF.

The chain couples TRBV9 to TRBJ1-6; no clear D gene. V was trimmed by 0 bases and J by 7 bases, leaving 8 bases between them. The CDR3 extends over 14 amino acids. Per germline, CDR1 SGDLS and CDR2 YYNGEE. The CDR3 DNA reads TGTGCCAGCAGCGTAGAGGGTGAGAATTCACCCCTCCACTTT. Translating it yields CASSVEGENSPLHF.

This clone was observed a handful of times. This sequence joins TRBV7-8 and TRBJ1-6; D may be TRBD1 (6 bases). Germline loops: CDR1 SGHVS, CDR2 FQNEAQ. V was trimmed by 5 bases and J by 3 bases, leaving 14 bases between them. There are 16 residues in the CDR3. The CDR3 sequence: CASSPTTGNYNSPLHF. The CDR3 DNA is TGTGCCAGCAGCCCGACGACAGGAAACTATAATTCACCCCTCCACTTT.

The chain has TRBV6-1 and TRBJ2-1; D unclear. Trimming removed 1 base at V and 6 bases at J, with 13 bases between. CDR3 length: 15 amino acids. Germline CDR1 reads MNHNS; CDR2 reads SASEGT. CDR3 DNA: TGTGCCAGCAGTGAAGGGGTGGAGTCCGGCAATGAGCAGTTCTTC. Translated: CASSEGVESGNEQFF.

This chain uses TRBV28 with TRBJ1-1; a possible D gene is TRBD1 (5 bases). V lost 7 bases, J lost 1 base, and 16 bases lay in between. The CDR3 length is 15 residues. Germline V gene sequence: CDR1 MDHEN, CDR2 SYDVKM. The CDR3 sequence: CASIGGGNENTEAFF. CDR3 in DNA: TGTGCCAGCATCGGGGGGGGGAACGAGAACACTGAAGCTTTCTTT.

The genes are TRBV18 and TRBJ2-1, with TRBD2 identical over 10 bases. The CDR3 has 14 residues. The V gene end was trimmed by 5 bases and the J gene end by 9 bases; junction bases not matched to a gene: 7. Germline V lookup: CDR1 KGHSH, CDR2 LQKENI. The CDR3 bases are TGTGCCAGCTCATCCTTTCTAGCGGGAGCTGAGCAGTTCTTC. Translating gives CASSSFLAGAEQFF. The entire variable domain, with the rest obtained from reference TRBV18 and TRBJ2-1, is as follows: NAGVMQNPRHLVRRRGQEARLRCSPMKGHSHVYWYRQLPEEGLKFMVYLQKENIIDESGMPKERFSAEFPKEGPSILRIQQVVRGDSAAYFCASSSFLAGAEQFFGPGTRLTVL.

This clone was observed once. The rearrangement uses TRBV6-1 and TRBJ1-5; TRBD1 is a possible D gene (5 bases). The V gene lost 2 bases and the J gene lost 0 bases, with 11 bases spanning the gap. Germline V lookup: CDR1 MNHNS, CDR2 SASEGT. CDR3 length: 16 amino acids. CDR3 amino acids: CASSELPRDSNQPQHF. The DNA for the CDR3 is TGTGCCAGCAGTGAATTGCCCAGGGATAGCAATCAGCCCCAGCATTTT.